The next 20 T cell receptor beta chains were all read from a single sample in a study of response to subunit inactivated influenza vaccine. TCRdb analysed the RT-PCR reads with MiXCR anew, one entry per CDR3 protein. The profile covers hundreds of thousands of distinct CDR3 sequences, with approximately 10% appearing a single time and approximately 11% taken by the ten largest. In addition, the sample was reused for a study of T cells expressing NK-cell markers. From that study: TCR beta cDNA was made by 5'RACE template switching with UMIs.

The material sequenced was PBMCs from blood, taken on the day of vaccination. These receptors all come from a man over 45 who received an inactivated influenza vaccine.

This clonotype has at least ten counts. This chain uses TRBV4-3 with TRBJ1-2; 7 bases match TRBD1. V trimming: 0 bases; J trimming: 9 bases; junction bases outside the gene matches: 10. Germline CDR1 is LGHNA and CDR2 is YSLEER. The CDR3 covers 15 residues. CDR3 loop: CASSQDRTGFRSYTF. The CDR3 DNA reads TGCGCCAGCAGCCAAGATAGGACAGGTTTTCGGAGCTACACCTTC.

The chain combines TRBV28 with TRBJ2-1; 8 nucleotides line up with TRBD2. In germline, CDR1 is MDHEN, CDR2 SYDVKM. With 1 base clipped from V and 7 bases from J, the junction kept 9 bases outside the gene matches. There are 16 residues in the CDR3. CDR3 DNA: TGTGCCAGCAGTTTATTGGCCGGGGGGGCTGGTAATGAGCAGTTCTTC. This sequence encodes CASSLLAGGAGNEQFF.

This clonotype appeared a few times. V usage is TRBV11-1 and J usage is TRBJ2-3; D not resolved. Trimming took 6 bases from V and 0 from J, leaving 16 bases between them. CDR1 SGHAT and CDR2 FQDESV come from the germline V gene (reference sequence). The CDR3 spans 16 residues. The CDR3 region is CASSKGRAPSTDTQYF. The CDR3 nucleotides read TGTGCCAGCAGTAAAGGAAGGGCCCCTAGCACAGATACGCAGTATTTT.

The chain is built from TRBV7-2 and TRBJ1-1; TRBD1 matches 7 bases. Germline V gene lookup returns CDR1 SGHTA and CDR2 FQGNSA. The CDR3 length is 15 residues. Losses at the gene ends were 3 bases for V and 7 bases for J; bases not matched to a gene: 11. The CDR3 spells CASSFFQGGSYEAFF. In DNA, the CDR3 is TGTGCCAGCAGCTTCTTCCAAGGGGGCTCTTATGAAGCTTTCTTT. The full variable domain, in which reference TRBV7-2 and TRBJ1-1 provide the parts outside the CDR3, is GAGVSQSPSNKVTEKGKDVELRCDPISGHTALYWYRQSLGQGLEFLIYFQGNSAPDKSGLPSDRFSAERTGGSVSTLTIQRTQQEDSAVYLCASSFFQGGSYEAFFGQGTRLTVV.

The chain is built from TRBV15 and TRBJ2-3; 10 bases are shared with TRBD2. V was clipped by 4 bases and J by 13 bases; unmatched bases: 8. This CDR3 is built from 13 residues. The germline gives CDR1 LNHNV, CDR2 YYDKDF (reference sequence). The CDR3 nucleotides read TGTGCCACCAGCACGAGGACTAGCGGTGTGGAGTATTTT. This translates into CATSTRTSGVEYF.

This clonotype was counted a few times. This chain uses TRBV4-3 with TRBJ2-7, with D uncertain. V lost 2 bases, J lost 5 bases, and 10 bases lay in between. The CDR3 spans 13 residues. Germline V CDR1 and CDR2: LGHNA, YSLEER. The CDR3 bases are TGCGCCAGCAGCCAAATCGGGTCCAACGAGCAGTACTTC. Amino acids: CASSQIGSNEQYF.

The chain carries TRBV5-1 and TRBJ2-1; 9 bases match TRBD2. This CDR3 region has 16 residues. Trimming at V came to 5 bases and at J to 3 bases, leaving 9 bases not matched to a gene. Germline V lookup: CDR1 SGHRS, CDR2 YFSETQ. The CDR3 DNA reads TGCGCCAGCAGGGGCGGGACTAGCATCCTCTACAATGAGCAGTTCTTC. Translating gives CASRGGTSILYNEQFF.

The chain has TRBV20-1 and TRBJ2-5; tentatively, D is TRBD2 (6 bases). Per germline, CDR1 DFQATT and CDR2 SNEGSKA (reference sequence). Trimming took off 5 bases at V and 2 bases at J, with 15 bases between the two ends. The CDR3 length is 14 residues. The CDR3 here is CSALRLDQQETQYF. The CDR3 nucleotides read TGCAGTGCTCTCCGACTAGATCAACAAGAGACCCAGTACTTC.

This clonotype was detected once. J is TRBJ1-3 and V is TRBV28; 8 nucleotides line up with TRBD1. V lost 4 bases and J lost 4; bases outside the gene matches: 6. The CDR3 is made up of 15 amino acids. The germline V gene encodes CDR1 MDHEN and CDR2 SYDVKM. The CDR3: CASSSGGIIGNTIYF. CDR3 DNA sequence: TGTGCCAGCAGTTCAGGGGGCATTATCGGAAACACCATATATTTT.

CDR3 DNA: TGTGCCACCAGCCCGCTAGCGTCCCGCTCTGGGGCCAACGTCCTGACTTTC. This encodes CATSPLASRSGANVLTF. The chain carries TRBV15 and TRBJ2-6; tentatively, D is TRBD2 (6 bases). The CDR3 is made up of 17 amino acids. V was cut by 5 bases and J by 0 bases, with 14 bases left in between. Looked up from germline, CDR1 is LNHNV and CDR2 is YYDKDF (reference sequence).

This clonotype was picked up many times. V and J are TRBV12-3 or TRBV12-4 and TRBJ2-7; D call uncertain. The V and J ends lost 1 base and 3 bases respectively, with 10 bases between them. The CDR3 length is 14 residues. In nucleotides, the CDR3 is TGTGCCAGCAGTTTAGGGCAGGACGTCTACGAGCAGTACTTC. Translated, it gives CASSLGQDVYEQYF.

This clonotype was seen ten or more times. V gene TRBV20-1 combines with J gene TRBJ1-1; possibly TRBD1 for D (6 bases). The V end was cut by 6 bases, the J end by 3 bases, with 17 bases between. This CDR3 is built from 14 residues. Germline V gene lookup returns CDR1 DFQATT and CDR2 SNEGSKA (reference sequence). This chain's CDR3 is CSAPKGGWDTEAFF. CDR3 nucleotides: TGCAGTGCCCCCAAAGGGGGATGGGACACTGAAGCTTTCTTT.

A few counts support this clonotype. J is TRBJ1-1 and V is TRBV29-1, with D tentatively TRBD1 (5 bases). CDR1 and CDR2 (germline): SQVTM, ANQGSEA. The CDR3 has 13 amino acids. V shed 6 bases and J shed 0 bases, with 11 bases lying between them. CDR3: CSVSGQMNTEAFF. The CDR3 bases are TGCAGCGTGTCAGGACAAATGAACACTGAAGCTTTCTTT.

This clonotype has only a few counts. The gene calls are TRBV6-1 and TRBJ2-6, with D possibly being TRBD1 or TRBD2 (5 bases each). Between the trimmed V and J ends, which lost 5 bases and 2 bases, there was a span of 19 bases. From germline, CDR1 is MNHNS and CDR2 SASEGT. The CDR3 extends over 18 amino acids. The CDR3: CASSQNSGTSPGANVLTF. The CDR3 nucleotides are TGTGCCAGCAGTCAAAACTCCGGGACGTCCCCTGGGGCCAACGTCCTGACTTTC.

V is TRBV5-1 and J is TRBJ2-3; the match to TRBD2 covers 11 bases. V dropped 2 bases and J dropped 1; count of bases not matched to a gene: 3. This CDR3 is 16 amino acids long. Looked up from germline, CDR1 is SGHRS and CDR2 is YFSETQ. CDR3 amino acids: CASSFLSGGGTDTQYF. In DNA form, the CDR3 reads TGCGCCAGCAGCTTCCTTAGCGGGGGGGGCACAGATACGCAGTATTTT.

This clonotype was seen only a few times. CDR3 region: CARSGVGETQYF. DNA for the CDR3: TGTGCCAGGTCGGGGGTGGGAGAGACCCAGTACTTC. V usage is TRBV7-2 and J usage is TRBJ2-5, with D tentatively TRBD2 (6 bases). V lost 9 bases, J lost 4 bases, and 12 bases lay in between. This CDR3 spans 12 amino acids. Germline lookup yields CDR1 SGHTA and CDR2 FQGNSA.

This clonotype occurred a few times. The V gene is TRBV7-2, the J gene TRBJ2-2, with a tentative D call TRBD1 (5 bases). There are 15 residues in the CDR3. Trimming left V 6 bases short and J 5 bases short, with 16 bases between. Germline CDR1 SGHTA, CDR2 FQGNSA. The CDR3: CASSLDTARTGELFF. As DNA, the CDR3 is TGTGCCAGCAGTTTGGACACCGCGAGGACCGGGGAGCTGTTTTTT.

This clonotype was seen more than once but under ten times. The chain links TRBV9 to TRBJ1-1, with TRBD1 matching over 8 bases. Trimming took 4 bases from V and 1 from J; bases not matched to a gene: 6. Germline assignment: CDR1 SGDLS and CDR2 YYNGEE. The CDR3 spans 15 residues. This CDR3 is CASSPQQGGNTEAFF. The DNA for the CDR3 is TGTGCCAGCAGCCCCCAACAGGGGGGGAACACTGAAGCTTTCTTT.

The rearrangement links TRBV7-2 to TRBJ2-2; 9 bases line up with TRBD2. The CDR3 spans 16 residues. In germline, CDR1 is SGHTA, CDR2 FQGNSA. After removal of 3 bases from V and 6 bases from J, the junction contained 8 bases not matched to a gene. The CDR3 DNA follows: TGTGCCAGCAGCTTGGGGCTAGCGGGGCTCTCCGGGGAGCTGTTTTTT. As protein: CASSLGLAGLSGELFF.

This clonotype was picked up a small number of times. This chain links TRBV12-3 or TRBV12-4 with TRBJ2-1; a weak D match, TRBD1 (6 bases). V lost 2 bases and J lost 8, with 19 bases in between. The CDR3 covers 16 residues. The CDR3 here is CASSLSPPQGLDEQFF. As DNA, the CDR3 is TGTGCCAGCAGTTTAAGCCCCCCCCAGGGGTTAGATGAGCAGTTCTTC.